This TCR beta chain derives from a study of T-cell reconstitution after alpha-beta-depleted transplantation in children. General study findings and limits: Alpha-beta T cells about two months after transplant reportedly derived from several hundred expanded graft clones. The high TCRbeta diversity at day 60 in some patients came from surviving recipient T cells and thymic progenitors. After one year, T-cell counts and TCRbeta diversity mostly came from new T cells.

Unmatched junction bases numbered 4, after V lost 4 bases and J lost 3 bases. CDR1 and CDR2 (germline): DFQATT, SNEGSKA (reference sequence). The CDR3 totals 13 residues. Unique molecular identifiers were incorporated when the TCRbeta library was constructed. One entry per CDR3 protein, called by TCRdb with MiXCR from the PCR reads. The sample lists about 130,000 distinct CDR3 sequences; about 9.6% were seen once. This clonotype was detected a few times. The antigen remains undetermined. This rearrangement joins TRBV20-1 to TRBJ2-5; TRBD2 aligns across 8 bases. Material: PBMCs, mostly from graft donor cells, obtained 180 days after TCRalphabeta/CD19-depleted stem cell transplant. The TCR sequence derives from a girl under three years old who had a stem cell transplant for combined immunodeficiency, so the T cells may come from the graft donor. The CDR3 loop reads CSANSGGEETQYF. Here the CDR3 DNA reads TGCAGTGCTAATTCCGGGGGGGAAGAGACCCAGTACTTC.